The 10 T cell receptor beta chains below were found in one sample sequenced in a study of blood T cells in healthy people across ages. Then a second PCR, running roughly 7 to 11 cycles, was carried out with a sample-barcoded 5' primer and a J-beta primer mix. TCRdb analysed the 5' RACE reads with MiXCR anew, one entry per CDR3 protein. This sample has around 900,000 distinct CDR3 sequences, with 25% to 35% found just once. The sequenced sample consisted of blood. The source of these receptors is a woman of 80 years or more in good health.

This clonotype has at least ten counts. This chain's CDR3 is CASSLQPPATSTYNEQFF. DNA for the CDR3: TGTGCCAGCAGCTTACAACCCCCAGCGACTAGCACATACAATGAGCAGTTCTTC. The rearrangement uses TRBV7-2 and TRBJ2-1; 7 nucleotides match TRBD2. Germline loops: CDR1 SGHTA, CDR2 FQGNSA. Trimming at V came to 2 bases and at J to 4 bases, leaving 14 bases not matched to a gene. The CDR3 has 18 amino acids.

The chain has TRBV27 and TRBJ2-1; D is possibly TRBD2 (5 bases). The CDR3 runs to 14 residues. The V end was cut by 5 bases, the J end by 4 bases, with 12 bases between. Germline V gene lookup returns CDR1 MNHEY and CDR2 SMNVEV (reference sequence). The chain's CDR3 is CASSITRDYNEQFF. CDR3 bases: TGTGCCAGCAGTATAACCCGGGATTACAATGAGCAGTTCTTC.

This chain connects TRBV6-5 to TRBJ2-6; D is unresolved. V lost 2 bases to trimming and J lost 0 bases, with 11 bases between them. The CDR3 has 17 residues. Germline CDR1 reads MNHEY; CDR2 reads SVGAGI. The CDR3 here is CASSYVQVSSGANVLTF. The CDR3 DNA is TGTGCCAGCAGTTACGTCCAGGTTAGCTCTGGGGCCAACGTCCTGACTTTC.

J is TRBJ2-4 and V is TRBV12-3 or TRBV12-4; TRBD1 might be the D (5 bases). Judging by the DNA end, TRBJ2-7 fits better; the J call may be wrong. The CDR3 consists of 12 residues. CDR3 in amino acids: CASGRATPEQYF. CDR3 bases: TGTGCCAGCGGCAGGGCCACGCCCGAGCAGTACTTC.

This chain connects TRBV11-2 to TRBJ2-7; D gene unclear. Germline V CDR1 and CDR2: SGHAT, FQNNGV. V was clipped by 0 bases and J by 0 bases, with 9 bases between them. CDR3 length equals 15 residues. This CDR3 reads CASSLDVLSSYEQYF. DNA of the CDR3: TGTGCCAGCAGCTTAGACGTTCTTAGCTCCTACGAGCAGTACTTC. The whole variable domain, remainder taken from reference TRBV11-2 and TRBJ2-7, is EAGVAQSPRYKIIEKRQSVAFWCNPISGHATLYWYQQILGQGPKLLIQFQNNGVVDDSQLPKDRFSAERLKGVDSTLKIQPAKLEDSAVYLCASSLDVLSSYEQYFGPGTRLTVT.

Comment on this clonotype: At one end, the junction sequence differs from germline, possibly due to a read error. The chain has TRBV20-1 and TRBJ1-4; no firm D call. The CDR3 consists of 13 residues. Germline lookup yields CDR1 DFQATT and CDR2 SNEGSKA (reference sequence). CDR3: CSAIGDLGEKRFF. CDR3 bases: TGCAGTGCTATCGGAGATTTGGGTGAAAAACGGTTTTTT.

V usage is TRBV19 and J usage is TRBJ2-7; tentatively, D is TRBD1 (5 bases). The J call may be faulty, since TRBJ2-5 better matches the DNA end. The CDR3 extends over 13 amino acids. Germline values: CDR1 LNHDA, CDR2 SQIVND (reference sequence). The CDR3 nucleotides are TGTGCCAGTAGTAGGACAAGGGAAGAGACCCAGTACTTC. Translating gives CASSRTREETQYF.

The genes are TRBV30 and TRBJ1-1, with unresolved D. V shed 8 bases and J shed 0 bases, with 10 bases lying between them. Per the germline V gene, CDR1 is GTSNPN and CDR2 is SVGIG (reference sequence). The CDR3 loop spans 12 amino acids. The CDR3 sequence is CAQSKMNTEAFF. DNA of the CDR3: TGTGCCCAAAGTAAAATGAACACTGAAGCTTTCTTT.

This clonotype was detected ten times or more. The V and J genes are TRBV7-2 and TRBJ1-6; D is undetermined. CDR3 length equals 13 residues. CDR1 and CDR2 (germline): SGHTA, FQGNSA. Deletions cut 1 base from V and 9 bases from J, with 7 bases between. The chain's CDR3 is CASSLVGPSPLHF. The CDR3 DNA reads TGTGCCAGCAGCTTAGTTGGGCCTTCACCCCTCCACTTT.

This clonotype was counted many times. The chain links TRBV29-1 to TRBJ1-2; D remains unclear. CDR1 SQVTM and CDR2 ANQGSEA come from the germline V gene. Trimming took off 7 bases at V and 8 bases at J, with 17 bases between the two ends. The CDR3 extends over 12 amino acids. The CDR3 DNA reads as TGCAGCGCCCGGACCAGCCTGGGAGGCTACACCTTC. Translated, it gives CSARTSLGGYTF. Variable domain in full (rest from reference TRBV29-1 and TRBJ1-2): SAVISQKPSRDICQRGTSLTIQCQVDSQVTMMFWYRQQPGQSLTLIATANQGSEATYESGFVIDKFPISRPNLTFSTLTVSNMSPEDSSIYLCSARTSLGGYTFGSGTRLTVV.